This T cell receptor (delta chain) was captured in a study of gamma-delta chains in newborns, infants, children. Across the whole study: Innate gammadelta T cells reportedly expand polyclonally right after birth, driven by microbial exposure, per the title.

TCRdb fed the reads into CATT to redo clone calling. The sample includes 4,500 to 5,000 delta-chain clones, roughly 40% of them seen just once. This CDR3 is 22 amino acids long. From germline, CDR1 is TVYSNPD and CDR2 GDNSRS (reference sequence). After removal of 3 bases from V and 0 bases from J, the junction contained 25 bases not matched to a gene. The TCR comes from a child who received the measles vaccine. V is TRDV3 and J is TRDJ1, with 13 bases aligning to TRDD3. Sequencing input: blood. The CDR3 loop reads CAFPLPSRLLGDTIPYTDKLIF. The DNA for the CDR3 is TGTGCCTTCCCACTTCCTTCCCGACTACTGGGGGATACGATTCCCTACACCGATAAACTCATCTTT.